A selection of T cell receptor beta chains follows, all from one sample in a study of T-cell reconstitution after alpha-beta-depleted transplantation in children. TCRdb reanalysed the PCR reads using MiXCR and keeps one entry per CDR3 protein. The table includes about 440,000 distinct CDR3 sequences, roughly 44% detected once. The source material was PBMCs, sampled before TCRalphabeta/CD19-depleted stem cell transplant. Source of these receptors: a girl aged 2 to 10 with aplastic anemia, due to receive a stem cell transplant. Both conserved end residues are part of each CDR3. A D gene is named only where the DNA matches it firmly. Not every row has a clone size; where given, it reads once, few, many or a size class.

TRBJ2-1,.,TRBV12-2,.,CASRFYGTSGGWHEQFF,TGTGCAAGTCGCTTCTACGGGACTAGCGGGGGGTGGCATGAGCAGTTCTTC
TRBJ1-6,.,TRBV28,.,CASSSPGLGNSPLHF,TGTGCCAGCAGTTCACCGGGACTGGGTAATTCACCCCTCCACTTT
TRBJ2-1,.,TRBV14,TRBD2,CASSPPSGRGGYNEQFF,TGTGCCAGCAGCCCTCCTAGCGGGAGGGGGGGCTACAATGAGCAGTTCTTC
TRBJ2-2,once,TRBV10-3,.,CAISELGRKNTGELFF,TGTGCCATCAGTGAGCTCGGGCGGAAAAACACCGGGGAGCTGTTTTTT
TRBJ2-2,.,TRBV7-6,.,CASSLGYGRSMYTGELFF,TGTGCCAGCAGCTTAGGGTATGGGCGAAGCATGTACACCGGGGAGCTGTTTTTT
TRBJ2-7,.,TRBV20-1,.,CSARPGHSYEQYF,TGCAGTGCTAGGCCGGGTCATTCCTACGAGCAGTACTTC
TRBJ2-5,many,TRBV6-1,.,CASGEVLGARVETQYF,TGTGCCAGCGGGGAGGTTCTGGGGGCGAGGGTAGAGACCCAGTACTTC
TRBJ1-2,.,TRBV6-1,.,CASSPGTTNYGYTF,TGTGCCAGCAGCCCCGGAACTACTAACTATGGCTACACCTTC
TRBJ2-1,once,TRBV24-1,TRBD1,CATSDPTGTRDNEQFF,TGTGCCACCAGTGACCCGACAGGGACCAGGGACAATGAGCAGTTCTTC
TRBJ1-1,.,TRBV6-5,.,CASSFTGDTEAFF,TGTGCCAGCAGTTTCACGGGGGACACTGAAGCTTTCTTT
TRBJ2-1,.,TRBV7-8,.,CASLGGGDTYNEQFF,TGTGCCTCCCTTGGGGGCGGGGATACCTACAATGAGCAGTTCTTC
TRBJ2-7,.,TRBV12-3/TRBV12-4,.,CASLPGVGIYEQYF,TGTGCCAGTTTACCAGGTGTAGGAATCTACGAGCAGTACTTC
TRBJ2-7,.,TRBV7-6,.,CASSPDLGQRPYEQYF,TGTGCCAGCAGCCCAGACCTAGGACAGCGGCCATACGAGCAGTACTTC
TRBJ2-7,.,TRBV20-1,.,CSARRDTGFREQYF,TGCAGTGCTAGACGGGACACTGGGTTTCGAGAGCAGTACTTC
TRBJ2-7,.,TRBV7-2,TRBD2,CASSFSLAGGYEQYF,TGTGCCAGCAGCTTCTCACTAGCGGGGGGCTACGAGCAGTACTTC
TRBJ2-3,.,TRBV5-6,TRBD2,CASSLDKSGGADTQYF,TGTGCCAGCAGCTTGGACAAAAGCGGGGGGGCAGATACGCAGTATTTT
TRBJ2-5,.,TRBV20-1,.,CSARQQETQYF,TGCAGTGCTAGACAGCAAGAGACCCAGTACTTC